The 6 T cell receptor beta chains presented below share a single source sample, sequenced in a study of cytomegalovirus exposure and HLA in healthy donors (dated by TCRdb to about 2017). The library was made by the immunoSEQ multiplex PCR assay. For the multiplex PCR, a mixture combining 60 forward primers for TCR Vbeta segments and 13 reverse primers for TCR Jbeta segments was used. TCRdb re-hosts the immuneACCESS table, in-frame sequences only. Its copies lack some clones; in the studies checked, an unresolved V gene accounts for under half of them, and the cause for the rest is not known. The table for this sample lists more than 85,000 clones; 13% to 15% of them were counted only once. In total, the top ten clones hold roughly 0.79% of the sample. Sequences were obtained from PBMCs. The receptors here all came from a female donor in good health and CMV-seronegative.

The chain uses TRBV6-6 and TRBJ2-3; 11 bases are a match to TRBD2. Trimming cost V 6 bases and J 4 bases; bases outside gene matches: 9. The CDR3 is 16 amino acids. The germline gives CDR1 MNHNY, CDR2 SVGAGI (reference sequence). CDR3 DNA sequence: TGTGCCAGCAGAAGTAGCGGGAGGGCCGGGTCAGATACGCAGTATTTT. Residues: CASRSSGRAGSDTQYF.

This chain connects TRBV29-1 to TRBJ2-1; unclear D gene. The CDR3 extends over 12 amino acids. V was trimmed by 2 bases and J by 1 base, leaving 3 bases between them. Germline lookup yields CDR1 SQVTM and CDR2 ANQGSEA. The CDR3 DNA follows: TGCAGCGTTGAACCATCCTACAATGAGCAGTTCTTC. This codes for CSVEPSYNEQFF.

V usage is TRBV29-1 and J usage is TRBJ2-1; 7 nucleotides match TRBD1. Germline CDR1 reads SQVTM; CDR2 reads ANQGSEA. The CDR3 spans 15 residues. The trim removed 4 bases at V and 3 bases at J, leaving 9 bases unmatched. CDR3 residues: CSVVSTGDLYNEQFF. The CDR3 DNA reads TGCAGCGTTGTCTCTACAGGGGACCTCTACAATGAGCAGTTCTTC.

This clone was counted between two and nine times. The J gene is TRBJ1-3, the V gene TRBV5-1; D gene uncertain. This CDR3 has 15 residues. With 0 bases removed from V and 3 bases from J, the gap between germline ends came to 10 bases. Germline V gives CDR1 SGHRS, CDR2 YFSETQ. CDR3 in amino acids: CASSLDWAGGNTIYF. CDR3 in DNA: TGCGCCAGCAGCTTGGACTGGGCGGGTGGAAACACCATATATTTT.

The rearrangement links TRBV5-1 to TRBJ2-3; TRBD1 aligns across 8 bases. Unmatched junction bases numbered 5, after V lost 2 bases and J lost 6 bases. The germline gives CDR1 SGHRS, CDR2 YFSETQ. The CDR3 has 14 amino acids. CDR3 DNA sequence: TGCGCCAGCAGCTTCGACAGGGGTGGCGATACGCAGTATTTT. It codes for CASSFDRGGDTQYF.

This sequence joins TRBV6-4 and TRBJ2-7, with D possibly being TRBD2 (6 bases). Germline values: CDR1 MRHNA, CDR2 SNTAGT. Trimming pared 2 bases from V and 4 bases from J, leaving 12 bases between. The CDR3 spans 14 residues. The CDR3 reads CASSDGGKVYEQYF. The CDR3 DNA sequence: TGTGCCAGCAGTGACGGCGGGAAGGTGTACGAGCAGTACTTC.